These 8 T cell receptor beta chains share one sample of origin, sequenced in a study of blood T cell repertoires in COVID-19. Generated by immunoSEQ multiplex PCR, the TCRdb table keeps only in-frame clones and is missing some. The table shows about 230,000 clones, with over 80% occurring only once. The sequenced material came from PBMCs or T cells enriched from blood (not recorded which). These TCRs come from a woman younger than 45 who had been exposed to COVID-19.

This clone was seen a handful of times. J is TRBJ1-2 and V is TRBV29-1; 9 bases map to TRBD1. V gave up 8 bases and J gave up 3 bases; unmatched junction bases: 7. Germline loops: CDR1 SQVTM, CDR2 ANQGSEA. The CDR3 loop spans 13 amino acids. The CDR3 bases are TGCAGCATAACAGGGGGCGCGGACTATGGCTACACCTTC. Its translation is CSITGGADYGYTF.

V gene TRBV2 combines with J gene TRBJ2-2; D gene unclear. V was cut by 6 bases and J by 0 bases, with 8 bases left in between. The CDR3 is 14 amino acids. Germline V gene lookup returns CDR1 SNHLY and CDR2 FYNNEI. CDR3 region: CASRVGTNTGELFF. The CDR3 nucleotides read TGTGCCAGCAGAGTGGGCACGAACACCGGGGAGCTGTTTTTT.

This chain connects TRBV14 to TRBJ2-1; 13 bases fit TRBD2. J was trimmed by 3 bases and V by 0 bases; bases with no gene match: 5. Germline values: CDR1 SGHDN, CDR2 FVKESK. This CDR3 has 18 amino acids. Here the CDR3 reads CASSQDPRLAGGYNEQFF. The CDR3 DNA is TGTGCCAGCAGCCAAGATCCCCGACTAGCGGGAGGCTACAATGAGCAGTTCTTC.

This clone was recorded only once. The DNA of the CDR3 is TGTGCCTGGAGAAACAGGGGTGGGGGGACCCAGTACTTC. It yields the protein CAWRNRGGGTQYF. The gene calls are TRBV30 and TRBJ2-5, with 7 bases lining up with TRBD1. CDR3 length: 13 amino acids. Germline lookup yields CDR1 GTSNPN and CDR2 SVGIG (reference sequence). V was clipped by 3 bases and J by 7 bases; unmatched bases: 8.

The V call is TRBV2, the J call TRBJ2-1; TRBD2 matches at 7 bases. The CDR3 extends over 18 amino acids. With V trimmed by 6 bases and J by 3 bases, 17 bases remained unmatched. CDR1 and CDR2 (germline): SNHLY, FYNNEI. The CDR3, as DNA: TGTGCCAGCAGGGTAGGAACTGGGGGGGGTCTCAACTACAATGAGCAGTTCTTC. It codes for CASRVGTGGGLNYNEQFF. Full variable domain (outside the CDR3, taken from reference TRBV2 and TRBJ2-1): EPEVTQTPSHQVTQMGQEVILRCVPISNHLYFYWYRQILGQKVEFLVSFYNNEISEKSEIFDDQFSVERPDGSNFTLKIRSTKLEDSAMYFCASRVGTGGGLNYNEQFFGPGTRLTVL.

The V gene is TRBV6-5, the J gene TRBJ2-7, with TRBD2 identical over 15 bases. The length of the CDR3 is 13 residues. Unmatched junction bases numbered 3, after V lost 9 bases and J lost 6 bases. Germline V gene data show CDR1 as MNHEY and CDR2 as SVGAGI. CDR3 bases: TGTGCCAGTACGGGACTAGCGGGAGGCGAGCAGTACTTC. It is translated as CASTGLAGGEQYF.

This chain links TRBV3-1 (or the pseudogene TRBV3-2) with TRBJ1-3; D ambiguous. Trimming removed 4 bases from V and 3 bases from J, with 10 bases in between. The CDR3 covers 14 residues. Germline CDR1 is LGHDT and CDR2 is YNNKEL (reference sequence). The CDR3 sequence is CASSPSNFGNTIYF. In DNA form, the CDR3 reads TGTGCCAGCAGCCCGAGTAACTTTGGAAACACCATATATTTT.

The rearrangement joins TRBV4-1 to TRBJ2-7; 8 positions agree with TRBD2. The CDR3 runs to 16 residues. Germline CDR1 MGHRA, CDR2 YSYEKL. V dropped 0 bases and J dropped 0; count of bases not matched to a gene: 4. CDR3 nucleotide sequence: TGCGCCAGCAGCCAAGATCCTAGCGGGTTCTCCTACGAGCAGTACTTC. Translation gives CASSQDPSGFSYEQYF.